The next 17 T cell receptor beta chains were all read from a single sample in a study of human T cells and chemical hapten exposure. Documented time point: patch test 2, 6 weeks after DPC sensitization. Regarding treatment: therapeutic diphenylcyclopropenone sensitization with weekly scalp DPC. TCRdb re-derived calls from the RACE reads in MiXCR, one entry per CDR3 protein. Among tens of thousands of distinct CDR3 sequences listed, 10% were seen once. The material was whole blood, obtained in connection with sensitization to the hapten diphenylcyclopropenone (DPC). Source of these receptors: a woman aged 45 to 65 with alopecia areata. Some clones in this sample may be carry-over from other donors' samples.

This clonotype was picked up many times. The chain links TRBV12-3 or TRBV12-4 to TRBJ2-2; D is unclear. This CDR3 has 15 amino acids. The V and J ends lost 6 bases and 5 bases respectively, with 16 bases between them. In DNA form, the CDR3 reads TGTGCCAGCAGCCCAGTGGGCTTTGGGACCGGGGAGCTGTTTTTT. Translated, it gives CASSPVGFGTGELFF.

A few counts support this clonotype. V and J are TRBV9 and TRBJ2-3; TRBD2 matches at 14 bases. The CDR3 is made up of 19 amino acids. Trimming took 3 bases from V and 1 from J; bases not matched to a gene: 10. Looked up from germline, CDR1 is SGDLS and CDR2 is YYNGEE. The DNA of the CDR3 is TGTGCCAGCAGCGGGGAGGGGACTAGCGGGAGAATTGGCACAGATACGCAGTATTTT. It translates to CASSGEGTSGRIGTDTQYF.

This clonotype has at least ten counts. The V gene is TRBV6-1, the J gene TRBJ2-1; D is perhaps TRBD2 (6 bases). V lost 4 bases and J lost 0, with 10 bases in between. This CDR3 contains 15 residues. Germline lookup yields CDR1 MNHNS and CDR2 SASEGT. CDR3 in amino acids: CASSGRTNSYNEQFF. The CDR3 region has the DNA TGTGCCAGCAGTGGCCGGACTAACTCCTACAATGAGCAGTTCTTC.

This clonotype was observed at least ten times. The rearrangement joins TRBV7-6 to TRBJ2-2; TRBD1 agrees at 8 bases. Germline-derived CDR1 and CDR2 are SGHVS and FNYEAQ. The V and J ends lost 5 bases and 4 bases, in that order; junction bases with no gene match: 6. The CDR3 covers 15 residues. CDR3 loop: CASSIGQGSTGELFF. The CDR3 DNA follows: TGTGCCAGCAGCATCGGACAGGGTAGCACCGGGGAGCTGTTTTTT. Looking up the rest from reference TRBV7-6 and TRBJ2-2 gives the full variable domain: GAGVSQSPRYKVTKRGQDVALRCDPISGHVSLYWYRQALGQGPEFLTYFNYEAQQDKSGLPNDRFSAERPEGSISTLTIQRTEQRDSAMYRCASSIGQGSTGELFFGEGSRLTVL.

This clonotype was observed a handful of times. The chain joins TRBV10-3 to TRBJ1-2; 7 bases are a match to TRBD1. The junction had 7 bases not matched to a gene; V was cut back by 5 bases and J by 4 bases. CDR1 and CDR2 from the germline V gene are ENHRY and SYGVKD. The CDR3 runs 14 residues. DNA of the CDR3: TGTGCCATCAGTACAGGGGAGCATGCCTATGGCTACACCTTC. Protein product: CAISTGEHAYGYTF.

This clonotype was counted ten times or more. The chain is built from TRBV7-6 and TRBJ1-1; D unclear. The CDR3 runs 14 residues. V lost 0 bases and J 1 base, leaving 6 bases between the germline ends. Germline CDR1 is SGHVS and CDR2 is FNYEAQ. The CDR3 loop reads CASSLAYKNTEAFF. In DNA, the CDR3 is TGTGCCAGCAGCTTAGCCTACAAGAACACTGAAGCTTTCTTT.

The chain uses TRBV29-1 and TRBJ1-1; no definite D call. This CDR3 is 13 amino acids long. From germline, CDR1 is SQVTM and CDR2 ANQGSEA. Trimming left V 5 bases short and J 0 bases short, with 10 bases between. CDR3 bases: TGCAGCGTTCTTCAGAACCTGAACACTGAAGCTTTCTTT. Translated, it gives CSVLQNLNTEAFF.

The chain combines TRBV28 with TRBJ1-4; 8 nucleotides match TRBD1. V was pared by 6 bases and J by 8 bases, with 5 bases of the junction left unmatched. CDR3 size: 13 residues. Germline V gives CDR1 MDHEN, CDR2 SYDVKM. CDR3 residues: CASRGQGWEKLFF. Here the CDR3 DNA reads TGTGCCAGCAGAGGACAGGGATGGGAAAAACTGTTTTTT.

This clonotype was counted between two and nine times. This rearrangement joins TRBV2 to TRBJ2-2; 11 bases fit TRBD2. This CDR3 contains 15 residues. V shed 8 bases, J shed 7 bases, and the junction held 9 bases outside the gene matches. The germline CDR1 and CDR2 sequences are SNHLY and FYNNEI. The CDR3 loop is CASLRLAGGGGELFF. CDR3 nucleotides: TGTGCCAGCCTCCGCCTAGCGGGAGGAGGCGGGGAGCTGTTTTTT.

The sample holds a few counts of this clonotype. V and J are TRBV20-1 and TRBJ2-1, with 10 positions matching TRBD2. Germline-derived CDR1 and CDR2 are DFQATT and SNEGSKA (reference sequence). Trimming removed 6 bases from V and 4 bases from J; junction bases left unmatched: 3. The CDR3 spans 13 residues. The CDR3: CSASTSGYNEQFF. The CDR3 nucleotides are TGCAGTGCGTCGACTAGCGGGTACAATGAGCAGTTCTTC.

This clonotype was found many times. This rearrangement joins TRBV29-1 to TRBJ1-1; 10 bases map to TRBD1. The CDR3 is 14 residues long. CDR1 and CDR2 (germline): SQVTM, ANQGSEA. V lost 4 bases and J lost 4; bases outside the gene matches: 6. CDR3 in DNA: TGCAGCGTTGCGCCGGGACAGGGGACCACTGAAGCTTTCTTT. Protein: CSVAPGQGTTEAFF. Filled out from reference TRBV29-1 and TRBJ1-1, the complete variable domain reads SAVISQKPSRDICQRGTSLTIQCQVDSQVTMMFWYRQQPGQSLTLIATANQGSEATYESGFVIDKFPISRPNLTFSTLTVSNMSPEDSSIYLCSVAPGQGTTEAFFGQGTRLTVV.

The V call is TRBV29-1, the J call TRBJ1-2, with a weak D call TRBD1 (6 bases). Germline CDR1 SQVTM, CDR2 ANQGSEA. The CDR3 is made up of 15 amino acids. In DNA form, the CDR3 reads TGCACCTACCGGGGGCTTCAGGCGGCTAACTATGGCTACACCTTC. It codes for CTYRGLQAANYGYTF.

This clonotype was observed at least ten times. CDR3 protein: CSALLTGFDQPQHF. CDR3 coding DNA: TGCAGCGCACTGCTGACAGGGTTTGATCAGCCCCAGCATTTT. The chain is built from TRBV29-1 and TRBJ1-5; 7 nucleotides align to TRBD1. Germline V CDR1 and CDR2: SQVTM, ANQGSEA. Unmatched junction bases numbered 11, after V lost 7 bases and J lost 5 bases. This CDR3 is 14 amino acids long.

This clonotype was detected only a few times. The chain has TRBV24-1 and TRBJ2-2; D possibly corresponds to TRBD1 (5 bases). Looked up from germline, CDR1 is KGHDR and CDR2 is SFDVKD. With 10 bases removed from V and 1 base from J, the gap between germline ends came to 9 bases. The CDR3 loop spans 13 amino acids. CDR3 nucleotides: TGTGCCACAGGGGATTTGAACACCGGGGAGCTGTTTTTT. Residues: CATGDLNTGELFF.

This clonotype has only a few counts. The V gene is TRBV7-2, the J gene TRBJ2-2; unclear D gene. The CDR3 sequence is 16 residues long. Germline CDR1 is SGHTA and CDR2 is FQGNSA. Trimming stripped 0 bases from V and 0 bases from J, with 8 bases between. The CDR3 loop reads CASSLASSPNTGELFF. CDR3 nucleotide sequence: TGTGCCAGCAGCTTAGCTAGCTCCCCGAACACCGGGGAGCTGTTTTTT.

This clonotype has only a few counts. The rearrangement joins TRBV29-1 to TRBJ2-1, with D unresolved. The CDR3 contains 10 residues. Germline CDR1 SQVTM, CDR2 ANQGSEA. V shed 6 bases and J shed 4 bases, with 4 bases lying between them. The CDR3 is CSVRYNEQFF. CDR3 DNA: TGCAGCGTGCGGTACAATGAGCAGTTCTTC.

The rearrangement links TRBV12-3 or TRBV12-4 to TRBJ2-1, with D possibly TRBD2 on 5 matching bases. V was cut by 6 bases and J by 1 base, with 16 bases left in between. The CDR3 spans 16 residues. CDR3 in amino acids: CASSGLDRSSYNEQFF. DNA for the CDR3: TGTGCCAGCAGCGGACTCGACCGATCTTCCTACAATGAGCAGTTCTTC.